These 28 T cell receptor beta chains originate from one sample sequenced in a study of regulatory T cells in long-lasting Graves disease. The sample's time point: persistent/refractory GD, antithyroid drugs over 5 years with positive TRAb. There was RNA extracted from PBMCs, and the TCR library was made from it. To make TCR beta libraries, researchers used iRepertoire HTBI primers and Arm-PCR of CDR3 regions. TCRdb called the multiplex PCR reads again in MiXCR, with one record for every CDR3 protein. The table shows a few hundred thousand distinct CDR3 sequences, with roughly 24% occurring only once. This specimen consisted of peripheral blood mononuclear cells (PBMCs), obtained when the disease was refractory, from a patient treated with antithyroid drugs. These TCRs come from a middle-aged woman with Graves disease.

This clonotype appeared many times. The rearrangement uses TRBV12-3 or TRBV12-4 and TRBJ2-5; 9 positions match TRBD1. V was pared by 6 bases and J by 2 bases, with 4 bases of the junction left unmatched. The length of the CDR3 is 14 residues. The CDR3 DNA reads TGTGCCAGCAGCCCGGGACAGGGTCAAGAGACCCAGTACTTC. Its protein product is CASSPGQGQETQYF.

The chain employs TRBV27 and TRBJ2-5; no firm D call. V gave up 6 bases and J gave up 7 bases, with 15 bases separating them. Germline loops: CDR1 MNHEY, CDR2 SMNVEV (reference sequence). The length of the CDR3 is 13 residues. CDR3 nucleotide sequence: TGTGCCAGCAGCCCGGGCTCGCCGGCGACCCAGTACTTC. Amino acid sequence: CASSPGSPATQYF.

This clonotype was observed many times. The chain joins TRBV28 to TRBJ1-1; no reliable D call. Trimming took off 5 bases at V and 11 bases at J, with 24 bases between the two ends. This CDR3 spans 15 amino acids. CDR1 is MDHEN and CDR2 is SYDVKM in the germline V gene. CDR3 in DNA: TGTGCCAGCAGTGGGGTAGAGACCCCTCCCGCCGGGGCTTTCTTT. It is translated as CASSGVETPPAGAFF.

This chain links TRBV12-3 or TRBV12-4 with TRBJ2-7, with 8 positions matching TRBD2. V lost 5 bases and J lost 1; bases outside the gene matches: 10. The CDR3 covers 16 residues. The DNA of the CDR3 is TGTGCCAGCAGTGTCCTACTAGCGGCAATTTCCTACGAGCAGTACTTC. Amino acid sequence: CASSVLLAAISYEQYF.

At least ten counts were recorded for this clonotype. The genes are TRBV11-2 and TRBJ2-5, with D hard to call. V was pared by 5 bases and J by 7 bases, with 11 bases between. Per germline, CDR1 SGHAT and CDR2 FQNNGV. This CDR3 is built from 12 residues. CDR3 protein: CASSPVTGTQYF. CDR3 nucleotides: TGTGCCAGCAGCCCGGTTACCGGGACCCAGTACTTC.

This clonotype has a count of ten or more. V gene TRBV25-1 combines with J gene TRBJ2-1, with TRBD2 matching over 12 bases. Germline-derived CDR1 and CDR2 are MGHDK and SYGVNS. The length of the CDR3 is 13 residues. The V gene end was trimmed by 6 bases and the J gene end by 16 bases; junction bases not matched to a gene: 10. The CDR3 DNA sequence: TGTGCCAGCAGGGCTAGCGGGAGGGGGGAGCCTTTCTTC. Translating gives CASRASGRGEPFF.

V gene TRBV6-1 combines with J gene TRBJ2-5, with D uncertain. The germline V and J ends were trimmed by 6 bases and 5 bases, with 22 bases remaining between them. The CDR3 consists of 16 residues. Germline V gives CDR1 MNHNS, CDR2 SASEGT. CDR3 bases: TGTGCCAGCAGCCAGAAGCATTTGGGTGGATGGGAGACCCAGTACTTC. Its translation: CASSQKHLGGWETQYF.

This clonotype was seen many times. The chain carries TRBV11-2 and TRBJ1-1; D ambiguous. Trimming removed 6 bases from V and 1 base from J, with 9 bases in between. The germline V gene encodes CDR1 SGHAT and CDR2 FQNNGV. The CDR3 has 13 amino acids. CDR3 in amino acids: CASRRTWNTEAFF. In nucleotides, the CDR3 is TGTGCCAGCAGGCGGACTTGGAACACTGAAGCTTTCTTT. The full variable domain, rest sourced from reference TRBV11-2 and TRBJ1-1, is EAGVAQSPRYKIIEKRQSVAFWCNPISGHATLYWYQQILGQGPKLLIQFQNNGVVDDSQLPKDRFSAERLKGVDSTLKIQPAKLEDSAVYLCASRRTWNTEAFFGQGTRLTVV.

This clonotype was seen at least ten times. J is TRBJ1-5 and V is TRBV7-3; D unclear. The CDR3 has 13 residues. The V gene lost 5 bases and the J gene lost 7 bases, with 12 bases spanning the gap. In germline, CDR1 is SGHTA, CDR2 FQGTGA. CDR3 region: CASSLQPGQPQHF. CDR3 sequence (DNA): TGTGCCAGCAGCCTCCAGCCGGGGCAGCCCCAGCATTTT. The full variable domain, completed using reference TRBV7-3 and TRBJ1-5, is GAGVSQTPSNKVTEKGKYVELRCDPISGHTALYWYRQSLGQGPEFLIYFQGTGAADDSGLPNDRFFAVRPEGSVSTLKIQRTERGDSAVYLCASSLQPGQPQHFGDGTRLSIL.

The CDR3 sequence is CASRPYRTSRDRDSNQPQHF. Here the CDR3 DNA reads TGTGCCAGCAGACCATACCGCACGTCCCGGGACAGGGACAGCAATCAGCCCCAGCATTTT. This chain links TRBV28 with TRBJ1-5; 9 bases agree with TRBD1. With V trimmed by 6 bases and J by 1 base, 19 bases remained unmatched. Germline lookup yields CDR1 MDHEN and CDR2 SYDVKM. The length of the CDR3 is 20 residues.

This clonotype has only a few counts. This chain joins TRBV4-1 and TRBJ2-4; D gene uncertain. CDR1 and CDR2 from the germline V gene are MGHRA and YSYEKL. The length of the CDR3 is 15 residues. V gave up 4 bases and J gave up 5 bases, with 15 bases separating them. CDR3 sequence reads: CASSLLSEVQNIQYF. The DNA for the CDR3 is TGCGCCAGCAGCCTCCTGTCCGAGGTCCAAAACATTCAGTACTTC.

A few counts support this clonotype. The chain joins TRBV7-9 to TRBJ1-1; possibly TRBD1 for D (5 bases). The CDR3 has 15 residues. In germline, CDR1 is SEHNR, CDR2 FQNEAQ (reference sequence). Trimming removed 5 bases at V and 4 bases at J, with 17 bases between. This chain's CDR3 is CASSPLEGRGTEAFF. CDR3 nucleotides: TGTGCCAGCAGCCCTCTTGAGGGGCGCGGCACTGAAGCTTTCTTT.

This clonotype turned up a few times. This chain joins TRBV5-1 and TRBJ2-7; D gene unclear. The CDR3 contains 15 residues. The V end was cut by 4 bases, the J end by 0 bases, with 14 bases between. Per germline, CDR1 SGHRS and CDR2 YFSETQ. The chain's CDR3 is CASSEGRSLSYEQYF. CDR3 coding DNA: TGCGCCAGCAGCGAAGGACGGTCCCTCTCCTACGAGCAGTACTTC.

This chain links TRBV5-1 with TRBJ2-7; D is undetermined. This CDR3 region has 14 residues. Germline V gene lookup returns CDR1 SGHRS and CDR2 YFSETQ. Between the trimmed V and J ends, which lost 0 bases and 0 bases, there was a span of 7 bases. The CDR3 is CASSLDLNSYEQYF. The DNA of the CDR3 is TGCGCCAGCAGCTTGGACCTGAACTCCTACGAGCAGTACTTC.

This clonotype was detected a few times. The chain's CDR3 is CSARTSGLSKQYF. In nucleotides, the CDR3 is TGCAGTGCTAGGACTAGCGGCCTCTCGAAGCAGTACTTC. The chain combines TRBV20-1 with TRBJ2-7; 9 nucleotides line up with TRBD2. The germline gives CDR1 DFQATT, CDR2 SNEGSKA (reference sequence). The CDR3 extends over 13 amino acids. Unmatched junction bases numbered 8, after V lost 3 bases and J lost 8 bases.

This clonotype showed up many times. The gene calls are TRBV20-1 and TRBJ1-1; D call uncertain. Trimming stripped 2 bases from V and 2 bases from J, with 15 bases between. CDR1 and CDR2 (germline): DFQATT, SNEGSKA (reference sequence). The CDR3 runs 15 residues. The CDR3 region has the DNA TGCAGTGCTAGACCAAAGCCCCCTAAAAACACTGAAGCTTTCTTT. The encoded protein is CSARPKPPKNTEAFF.

The table lists this clonotype with a few counts. The chain is built from TRBV20-1 and TRBJ2-7, with D tentatively TRBD1 (5 bases). Germline CDR1 is DFQATT and CDR2 is SNEGSKA (reference sequence). Trimming took 0 bases from V and 1 from J, leaving 13 bases between them. The CDR3 is made up of 15 amino acids. CDR3 in amino acids: CSARDFRVGSYEQYF. CDR3 nucleotides: TGCAGTGCTAGAGATTTCAGGGTGGGATCCTACGAGCAGTACTTC.

The chain links TRBV2 to TRBJ2-5; D remains ambiguous. The CDR3 contains 10 residues. CDR1 SNHLY and CDR2 FYNNEI come from the germline V gene. The V end lost 7 bases, the J end lost 2 bases, and 2 bases lay between the germline ends. The CDR3 protein is CASNQETQYF. CDR3 nucleotides: TGTGCCAGCAATCAAGAGACCCAGTACTTC.

The chain carries TRBV5-1 and TRBJ2-3, with 8 nucleotides matching TRBD2. Germline-derived CDR1 and CDR2 are SGHRS and YFSETQ. The CDR3 is 14 residues long. Trimming removed 4 bases from V and 2 bases from J; junction bases left unmatched: 3. The CDR3 loop is CASSRSGVTDTQYF. The CDR3 region has the DNA TGCGCCAGCAGCCGTAGCGGGGTCACAGATACGCAGTATTTT. The full variable domain, in which reference TRBV5-1 and TRBJ2-3 provide the parts outside the CDR3, is KAGVTQTPRYLIKTRGQQVTLSCSPISGHRSVSWYQQTPGQGLQFLFEYFSETQRNKGNFPGRFSGRQFSNSRSEMNVSTLELGDSALYLCASSRSGVTDTQYFGPGTRLTVL.

This clonotype was seen repeatedly, ten times or more. The chain employs TRBV6-2 or TRBV6-3 and TRBJ2-4, with 8 bases identical to TRBD1. This CDR3 is built from 14 residues. The V segment lost 5 bases and the J segment 8 bases; nucleotides outside the gene matches: 8. Per germline, CDR1 MNHEY and CDR2 SVGEGT. Written as DNA, the CDR3 is TGTGCCAGCAGTGACCGACAGGGGCGAGACATTCAGTACTTC. It codes for CASSDRQGRDIQYF.

This clonotype was seen a few times. This CDR3 reads CASSLWRDPVPNEQFF. CDR3 coding DNA: TGTGCCAGCAGCCTTTGGCGCGACCCGGTGCCCAATGAGCAGTTCTTC. This chain joins TRBV7-2 and TRBJ2-5; D is undetermined. Near its end, the DNA agrees better with TRBJ2-1, so the J call may be wrong. The CDR3 covers 16 residues. Germline V lookup: CDR1 SGHTA, CDR2 FQGNSA.

This clonotype showed up just a few times. This chain connects TRBV7-2 to TRBJ2-1; 9 nucleotides agree with TRBD2. The junction had 12 bases not matched to a gene; V was cut back by 3 bases and J by 9 bases. The V gene's germline CDR1 is SGHTA and CDR2 FQGNSA. The CDR3 totals 16 residues. The DNA of the CDR3 is TGTGCCAGCAGCTTTGGTAGCGGGAGCTTTAGGGTTGAGCAGTTCTTC. This codes for CASSFGSGSFRVEQFF.

This clonotype was detected only once. It may be a read error: a sequence one base away is much more abundant. The chain uses TRBV29-1 and TRBJ2-2, with D possibly TRBD1 on 5 matching bases. V gave up 6 bases and J gave up 4 bases, with 15 bases separating them. Germline V gene data show CDR1 as SQVTM and CDR2 as ANQGSEA. This CDR3 has 14 amino acids. The CDR3 reads CSVMTVSITGELFF. CDR3 nucleotide sequence: TGCAGCGTCATGACAGTTTCGATCACCGGGGAGCTGTTTTTT.

This clonotype was counted many times. This chain joins TRBV5-1 and TRBJ2-7, with D perhaps TRBD1 (5 bases). Trimming pared 3 bases from V and 1 base from J, leaving 11 bases between. This CDR3 is built from 14 residues. CDR1 and CDR2 from the germline V gene are SGHRS and YFSETQ. CDR3 region: CASSYIQGSYEQYF. The CDR3 DNA is TGCGCCAGCAGCTACATTCAGGGTTCCTACGAGCAGTACTTC.

This clonotype showed up many times. The J gene is TRBJ2-7, the V gene TRBV11-2, with 11 bases lining up with TRBD1. V shed 1 base, J shed 5 bases, and the junction held 1 base outside the gene matches. CDR1 is SGHAT, CDR2 FQNNGV, per germline. This CDR3 has 14 amino acids. In DNA form, the CDR3 reads TGTGCCAGCAGCTTAGTGGGACAGGGGGACGAGCAGTACTTC. As protein: CASSLVGQGDEQYF.

This clonotype came up a few times. CDR3 sequence (DNA): TGTGCCAGCTCACCATTCGACAGGGGTCGGACTGAAGCTTTCTTT. Its translation is CASSPFDRGRTEAFF. The chain couples TRBV18 to TRBJ1-1; the match to TRBD1 covers 8 bases. This CDR3 region has 15 residues. Germline-derived CDR1 and CDR2 are KGHSH and LQKENI. Losses at the gene ends were 2 bases for V and 5 bases for J; bases not matched to a gene: 7.

This clonotype has at least ten counts. This rearrangement joins TRBV28 to TRBJ1-1, with D hard to call. The length of the CDR3 is 12 residues. V lost 7 bases, J lost 0 bases, and 6 bases lay in between. Per the germline V gene, CDR1 is MDHEN and CDR2 is SYDVKM. The CDR3 region has the DNA TGTGCCAGCACTGAGTTGAACACTGAAGCTTTCTTT. Translation: CASTELNTEAFF.

This clonotype was detected only once. The chain joins TRBV18 to TRBJ2-6, with D uncertain. Germline CDR1 is KGHSH and CDR2 is LQKENI. Between the trimmed V and J ends, which lost 3 bases and 0 bases, there was a span of 6 bases. The CDR3 contains 15 residues. The CDR3 loop reads CASSPPISGANVLTF. The CDR3 DNA is TGTGCCAGCTCACCCCCCATCTCTGGGGCCAACGTCCTGACTTTC.